Listed below are T cell receptor beta chains from one sample, sequenced in a study of T cells in Graves' hyperthyroidism and ophthalmopathy. TCRdb itself ran the multiplex PCR reads through MiXCR, one entry per CDR3 protein. The table shows 550,000 to 650,000 distinct CDR3 sequences, with approximately 14% occurring only once. What was sequenced was blood. Source of these receptors: a woman between 40 and 55 years old with Graves' hyperthyroidism. Each CDR3 is given with its conserved first and last residue. A D gene is named only where the DNA matches it firmly. A row's size may be missing; if present it is once, few, many or a size class.

V: TRBV4-1
J: TRBJ2-1
size: NA
D: NA
DNA: TGCGCCAGCAGCACGCCGGCGGGATCCGGGGAGCAGTTCTTC
CDR3: CASSTPAGSGEQFF

V: TRBV25-1
J: TRBJ1-1
size: NA
D: TRBD1
DNA: TGTGCCAGCAGTGGACGGACAGGTTGGAACACTGAAGCTTTCTTT
CDR3: CASSGRTGWNTEAFF

V: TRBV7-8
J: TRBJ2-3
size: many
D: TRBD2
DNA: TGTGCCAGCAGCCACTGGACTAGCGGGGACACAGATACGCAGTATTTT
CDR3: CASSHWTSGDTDTQYF

V: TRBV5-1
J: TRBJ2-7
size: NA
D: NA
DNA: TGCGCCAGCAGCTTGGATCAAATTGAGCAGTACTTC
CDR3: CASSLDQIEQYF

V: TRBV27
J: TRBJ2-2
size: few
D: TRBD2
DNA: TGTGCCAGCAGACAAATAGCGGGAGCGGGCACCAGGGAGCTGTTTTTT
CDR3: CASRQIAGAGTRELFF

V: TRBV28
J: TRBJ2-2
size: many
D: NA
DNA: TGTGCCAGCAGTTTAGGGATAGTCCGTTCCGGGGAGCTGTTTTTT
CDR3: CASSLGIVRSGELFF

V: TRBV6-1
J: TRBJ2-1
size: many
D: TRBD1
DNA: TGTGCCAGCTCGAGGGGGGACAGGGGTTCCTACAATGAGCAGTTCTTC
CDR3: CASSRGDRGSYNEQFF

V: TRBV7-8
J: TRBJ1-5
size: many
D: NA
DNA: TGTGCCAGCAGCTTAGAGATGACGCCCCAGCATTTT
CDR3: CASSLEMTPQHF

V: TRBV6-1
J: TRBJ2-2
size: NA
D: NA
DNA: TGTGCCGGGGGGAGCAGGGGAACTACCGGGGAGCTGTTTTTT
CDR3: CAGGSRGTTGELFF

V: TRBV2
J: TRBJ2-7
size: few
D: NA
DNA: TGTGCCACCCTCGGGGAATCCGAGCAGTACTTC
CDR3: CATLGESEQYF

V: TRBV29-1
J: TRBJ2-1
size: many
D: TRBD1
DNA: TGCAGCGCCAGCGGACAGGGGCTGCGCGGAGAGCAGTTCTTC
CDR3: CSASGQGLRGEQFF

V: TRBV5-8
J: TRBJ2-2
size: NA
D: NA
DNA: TGTGCCAGCAGCTTGTCACACTTCGCGAACACCGGGGAGCTGTTTTTT
CDR3: CASSLSHFANTGELFF

V: TRBV19
J: TRBJ1-5
size: many
D: NA
DNA: TGTGCCAGTAGTACATCAGGATTCAATCAGCCCCAGCATTTT
CDR3: CASSTSGFNQPQHF

V: TRBV6-5
J: TRBJ2-1
size: many
D: NA
DNA: TGTGCCAGCAGTTACGGTGGTCTAAACAATGAGCAGTTCTTC
CDR3: CASSYGGLNNEQFF

V: TRBV20-1
J: TRBJ2-1
size: few
D: TRBD2
DNA: TGCAGTGCTAGAGACCTGGGTGGGGGTAGCGGGAGGGAGAGCTCCTACAATGAGCAGTTCTTC
CDR3: CSARDLGGGSGRESSYNEQFF

V: TRBV2
J: TRBJ2-7
size: many
D: NA
DNA: TGTGCCAGCAGTCTTGAAGGAAACTACGAGCAGTACTTC
CDR3: CASSLEGNYEQYF

V: TRBV12-3/TRBV12-4
J: TRBJ2-5
size: many
D: TRBD2
DNA: TGTGCCAGCAGTTTGAGCGGGAGGGGTTCAGGAGAGACCCAGTACTTC
CDR3: CASSLSGRGSGETQYF

V: TRBV20-1
J: TRBJ2-7
size: NA
D: NA
DNA: TGCAGTGCTAGGTACTGGTCCTACGAGCAGTACTTC
CDR3: CSARYWSYEQYF

V: TRBV6-1
J: TRBJ1-2
size: NA
D: NA
DNA: TGTGCCAGCAATACCGCAGGAAACTATGGCTACACCTTC
CDR3: CASNTAGNYGYTF

V: TRBV20-1
J: TRBJ1-2
size: NA
D: NA
DNA: TGCAGTGCTAGAGCCAGGGACGTCCTATATGGCTACACCTTC
CDR3: CSARARDVLYGYTF

V: TRBV10-2
J: TRBJ1-5
size: many
D: NA
DNA: TGCGCCAGCAAGGGAGGTGGGAATCAGCCCCAGCATTTT
CDR3: CASKGGGNQPQHF

V: TRBV30
J: TRBJ1-4
size: NA
D: NA
DNA: TGTGCCTGGAGCCCCGGGACAACCTTGACTAATGAAAAACTGTTTTTT
CDR3: CAWSPGTTLTNEKLFF

V: TRBV6-1
J: TRBJ2-1
size: NA
D: NA
DNA: TGTGCCAGCAGCGCCTCGGGAGTCCTCAATGAGCAGTTCTTC
CDR3: CASSASGVLNEQFF

V: TRBV14
J: TRBJ2-2
size: many
D: NA
DNA: TGTGCCAGCAGCAGACTAGCGAACACCGGGGAGCTGTTTTTT
CDR3: CASSRLANTGELFF

V: TRBV20-1
J: TRBJ1-1
size: many
D: NA
DNA: TGCAGTGCTAGAGAGAACCGGGCCGTGGGCACTGAAGCTTTCTTT
CDR3: CSARENRAVGTEAFF

V: TRBV5-1
J: TRBJ2-3
size: many
D: TRBD2
DNA: TGCGCCAGCAGCTTGCGGGACTACCGCGATACGCAGTATTTT
CDR3: CASSLRDYRDTQYF

V: TRBV28
J: TRBJ2-3
size: many
D: NA
DNA: TGTGCCAGTTATATGGGAGGAGAGGCAGGAGGGAGGGATACGCAGTATTTT
CDR3: CASYMGGEAGGRDTQYF

V: TRBV7-9
J: TRBJ2-3
size: few
D: TRBD1
DNA: TGTGCCAGCAGCTTATCGGACTTCAGGGGGCGCCGTGGAACAGATACGCAGTATTTT
CDR3: CASSLSDFRGRRGTDTQYF

V: TRBV6-6
J: TRBJ1-2
size: many
D: NA
DNA: TGTGCCAGCAGTTACTTTGGAGGGACGAACTATGGCTACACCTTC
CDR3: CASSYFGGTNYGYTF

V: TRBV19
J: TRBJ1-6
size: once
D: NA
DNA: TGTGCCAGTAGCGGGCCCGGCCATTCACCCCTCCACTTT
CDR3: CASSGPGHSPLHF

V: TRBV12-3/TRBV12-4
J: TRBJ1-3
size: many
D: TRBD1
DNA: TGTGCCAGCGACTCCCCGGGACAGGGTACTGGAAACACCATATATTTT
CDR3: CASDSPGQGTGNTIYF

V: TRBV3-1
J: TRBJ2-1
size: many
D: TRBD2
DNA: TGTGCCAGCAGCCTGGGATGGGGACTAAAAAACTACAATGAGCAGTTCTTC
CDR3: CASSLGWGLKNYNEQFF

V: TRBV6-1
J: TRBJ2-2
size: many
D: NA
DNA: TGTGCCAGCACAGTAAACACCGGGGAGCTGTTTTTT
CDR3: CASTVNTGELFF

V: TRBV27
J: TRBJ2-1
size: many
D: NA
DNA: TGTGCCAGCAGTTCCGCCAACTCCTACAATGAGCAGTTCTTC
CDR3: CASSSANSYNEQFF

V: TRBV6-1
J: TRBJ2-5
size: many
D: NA
DNA: TGTGCCAGCAGTTTACGGAGGGGCGCTGGAGAGACCCAGTACTTC
CDR3: CASSLRRGAGETQYF

V: TRBV7-3
J: TRBJ2-2
size: NA
D: TRBD2
DNA: TGTGCCAGCAGCTCATTCCCGGGACTAGCGCGACACGCGAACACCGGGGAGCTGTTTTTT
CDR3: CASSSFPGLARHANTGELFF

V: TRBV11-2
J: TRBJ2-4
size: NA
D: NA
DNA: TGTGCCAGCAGCCCCCGGGACTTTCCTTTCAAAAACATTCAGTACTTC
CDR3: CASSPRDFPFKNIQYF

V: TRBV5-1
J: TRBJ2-5
size: NA
D: NA
DNA: TGCGCCAGCAGCTTGGGTTCCAAAAAAGAGACCCAGTACTTC
CDR3: CASSLGSKKETQYF

V: TRBV29-1
J: TRBJ2-3
size: many
D: NA
DNA: TGCAGCGTCCATGTGGGGATTCACACAGATACGCAGTATTTT
CDR3: CSVHVGIHTDTQYF

V: TRBV19
J: TRBJ1-4
size: NA
D: NA
DNA: TGTGCCAGTAGTAACCCGGGAAAGAAGACTGAAAAACTGTTTTTT
CDR3: CASSNPGKKTEKLFF

V: TRBV10-3
J: TRBJ2-6
size: many
D: TRBD1
DNA: TGTGCCATCAGTGAGACCCCGGACAGGCTAGCTGGGGCCAACGTCCTGACTTTC
CDR3: CAISETPDRLAGANVLTF

V: TRBV4-1
J: TRBJ2-1
size: NA
D: TRBD2
DNA: TGCGCCAGCAGCCGCGAAGGGACTAGCGGGACCAATGAGCAGTTCTTC
CDR3: CASSREGTSGTNEQFF

V: TRBV7-9
J: TRBJ2-7
size: many
D: TRBD1
DNA: TGTGCCAGCAGCAAAGGACAGGGCACGAGGAACGAGCAGTACTTC
CDR3: CASSKGQGTRNEQYF

V: TRBV6-2/TRBV6-3
J: TRBJ2-3
size: NA
D: TRBD2
DNA: TGTGCCAGCAGTTACTACCCGACTAGCGGGAGTTCGGCAGATACGCAGTATTTT
CDR3: CASSYYPTSGSSADTQYF

V: TRBV3-1
J: TRBJ2-7
size: many
D: NA
DNA: TGTGCCAGCAGCCACGTCAGGGACTACGAGCAGTACTTC
CDR3: CASSHVRDYEQYF

V: TRBV13
J: TRBJ2-1
size: many
D: TRBD1
DNA: TGTGCCAGCAGCTTCCCGGACAGGGACGACAATGAGCAGTTCTTC
CDR3: CASSFPDRDDNEQFF

V: TRBV28
J: TRBJ1-5
size: many
D: NA
DNA: TGTGCCAGCAGGACCAGACTGAGCTTAAATCAGCCCCAGCATTTT
CDR3: CASRTRLSLNQPQHF

V: TRBV7-8
J: TRBJ2-7
size: many
D: NA
DNA: TGTGCCAGCAACCCCCCCGACAGTATCTACGAGCAGTACTTC
CDR3: CASNPPDSIYEQYF

V: TRBV11-3
J: TRBJ2-3
size: many
D: TRBD1
DNA: TGTGCCAGCAGACACGACAGGGACCCAGATACGCAGTATTTT
CDR3: CASRHDRDPDTQYF

V: TRBV28
J: TRBJ2-7
size: many
D: TRBD2
DNA: TGTGCCAGCAGCCCCAGGACTAGCGGGAGGGACCGACTCTACGAGCAGTACTTC
CDR3: CASSPRTSGRDRLYEQYF

V: TRBV29-1
J: TRBJ1-2
size: NA
D: TRBD1
DNA: TGCAGCGTTGAAGAAGCGGCGGGGACAGGGGGCGATGGCTACACCTTC
CDR3: CSVEEAAGTGGDGYTF

V: TRBV27
J: TRBJ2-7
size: many
D: TRBD2
DNA: TGTGCCAGCAGTAATTATCTCGGGACTAGCGACTACGAGCAGTACTTC
CDR3: CASSNYLGTSDYEQYF

V: TRBV7-8
J: TRBJ2-3
size: many
D: TRBD1
DNA: TGTGCCAGCAGCTTAGCGCCAGGGGGAACCACAGATACGCAGTATTTT
CDR3: CASSLAPGGTTDTQYF

V: TRBV7-2
J: TRBJ1-5
size: many
D: NA
DNA: TGTGCCAGCAGCTTAAGGCAGGGCGATCAGCCCCAGCATTTT
CDR3: CASSLRQGDQPQHF

V: TRBV20-1
J: TRBJ2-7
size: few
D: TRBD2
DNA: TGCAGTGCTAGAGCGACTAGCGGTGCCTACGAGCAGTACTTC
CDR3: CSARATSGAYEQYF

V: TRBV7-9
J: TRBJ2-7
size: once
D: NA
DNA: TGTGTCAGCAGCACGAGCTCCTACGAGCAGTACTTC
CDR3: CVSSTSSYEQYF

V: TRBV28
J: TRBJ1-3
size: many
D: NA
DNA: TGTGCCAGCAGCGAATCGACCCACTCTGGAAACACCATATATTTT
CDR3: CASSESTHSGNTIYF

V: TRBV12-3/TRBV12-4
J: TRBJ2-1
size: NA
D: NA
DNA: TGTGCCAGCAGTTCATACGCCGAACTCAATGAGCAGTTCTTC
CDR3: CASSSYAELNEQFF

V: TRBV7-2
J: TRBJ2-1
size: many
D: TRBD2
DNA: TGTGCCAGCAGCCTAACCGGGACTAGCGGGTACAATGAGCAGTTCTTC
CDR3: CASSLTGTSGYNEQFF